This record concerns one TCR beta chain sequence. Assay used: immunoSEQ multiplex PCR; TCRdb lists only in-frame clones, some missing. The sample includes approximately 82,000 clones, over 75% of them seen just once. This CDR3 is built from 14 residues. The ends were cut back, 8 bases at V and 8 bases at J, with 21 bases in the middle. From germline, CDR1 is MNHNY and CDR2 SVGAGI (reference sequence). This record belongs to a study of radiotherapy plus CTLA-4 blockade in lung cancer. This sequence joins TRBV6-6 and TRBJ1-1; possibly TRBD1 for D (6 bases). Material: peripheral blood, obtained from a patient treated with radiotherapy plus ipilimumab. This clonotype was obtained from a human donor with non-small cell lung cancer that progressed on radiotherapy plus ipilimumab. The CDR3 loop is CASFTAAGAPEAFF. The CDR3, as DNA: TGTGCCAGCTTTACTGCTGCGGGGGCGCCGGAAGCTTTCTTT.